This entry describes one T cell receptor (beta chain). The CDR3 is 17 amino acids. With V trimmed by 5 bases and J by 2 bases, 13 bases remained unmatched. Germline assignment: CDR1 SGHTA and CDR2 FQGNSA. The data originate from a study of Ad26.COV2.S vaccination and SARS-CoV-2 variants. The table came from immunoSEQ multiplex PCR; TCRdb's copy has only in-frame clones and leaves some out. The sample comprises around 140,000 clones, roughly 85% of which are singletons, and 4.5% to 6% rests with the top ten. Here the sequenced sample was peripheral blood, taken after recovery from COVID-19. This TCR was sampled from a human donor who had recovered from COVID-19. The V call is TRBV7-2, the J call TRBJ2-3, with 7 bases identical to TRBD2. CDR3 sequence reads: CASSPEYLAGLTDTQYF. The CDR3, as DNA: TGTGCCAGCAGCCCCGAATATTTAGCGGGTCTCACAGATACGCAGTATTTT.